The entry that follows covers one TCR beta chain sequence. Its cognate antigen is unknown. Naive and memory CD4+ T cells were cultured with CEF, then survey-sequenced. The assay was immunoSEQ multiplex PCR, and TCRdb's table has in-frame clones only and misses some. Seen here are approximately 41,000 clones, around four fifths observed once, and the top ten hold 20%. This record belongs to a study of CD4 T cells in relation to SARS-CoV-2 and coronaviruses. Study summary: The HLA restriction of the shared crossreactive spike epitopes was mapped. Broader study findings: Monoreactive clones expanded significantly more to SARS-CoV-2 than crossreactive clones did.

CD4 enrichment then naive enrichment separated naive from memory CD4+ cells. CDR1 SQVTM and CDR2 ANQGSEA come from the germline V gene. This CDR3 comprises 14 residues. V lost 3 bases to trimming and J lost 1 base, with 10 bases between them. The chain uses TRBV29-1 and TRBJ2-1; weak D call: TRBD2 (6 bases). The TCR originated in an adult with COVID-19. The sequencing input was memory CD4+ T cells from PBMCs, cultured in vitro. The CDR3 reads CSVEGLTSYNEQFF. The DNA of the CDR3 is TGCAGCGTTGAGGGACTTACATCCTACAATGAGCAGTTCTTC.